This TCR beta chain was obtained from a study of OX40 agonist ivuxolimab in advanced cancers. Study information: An agonistic human IgG2 monoclonal antibody against OX40 (CD134) was given. Antecedent anti-PD-1, anti-PD-L1 or anti-CTLA-4 therapy was permissible, with 30% to 50% having received some. Study-wide points: The study observed clonal expansion of CD4+ and CD8+ blood T cells by week 6 at 0.1 to 3.0 mg/kg.

Some clones are missing from TCRdb's copy, which holds only in-frame ones; the method was immunoSEQ multiplex PCR. Counted here are roughly 40,000 clones, approximately 90% occurring once; the ten biggest clones make up around an eighth. In regard to this clone: Its antigen is unknown.

If patients had autoimmune disease history or systemic immunosuppression, they were excluded. This specimen consisted of CD4+ or CD8+ T cells sorted from blood, obtained in a trial of the OX40 agonist ivuxolimab. The receptor was isolated from an adult with an advanced solid tumor such as melanoma, head and neck, liver or kidney cancer.

CDR3 sequence reads: CASSLFRAYNEQFF. The CDR3 DNA follows: TGTGCCAGCAGCTTATTTAGGGCCTACAATGAGCAGTTCTTC. This sequence joins TRBV7-6 and TRBJ2-1; no reliable D call. The germline CDR1 and CDR2 sequences are SGHVS and FNYEAQ. The CDR3 runs 14 residues. V lost 2 bases and J lost 2, with 7 bases in between.